Listed here are 29 T cell receptor delta chains from one sample, sequenced in a study of gamma delta lymphoproliferative disorders and STAT genes (dated by TCRdb to between 2017 and 2018). For TCR sequencing, genomic DNA was taken from peripheral blood mononuclear cells isolated from both patients and controls. The library was built by means of multiplex PCR. The sequencing machine was an Illumina MiSeq. After TCRdb called clones again from the public reads with CATT, rows with identical DNA were merged. This sample holds approximately 1,800 delta-chain clones; approximately 2.7% were observed only once. About an eighth of the sample belongs to the ten largest clones. The sequenced sample was blood. These receptors all come from a human donor in good health.

About this clone itself: TCRdb shows a much larger clone's protein in place of this DNA's translation, and the two differ at residue 13, likely through a read error; the protein shown is translated from the DNA. The chain recombines TRDV2 with TRDJ1; 12 bases map to TRDD3. Trimming at V came to 1 base and at J to 0 bases, leaving 14 bases not matched to a gene. Germline assignment: CDR1 GEAIGNYY and CDR2 EKD. The CDR3 has 20 residues. The CDR3 loop reads CACDTISGGYERMYTDKLIF. CDR3 DNA: TGTGCCTGTGACACTATATCTGGGGGATACGAGCGTATGTACACCGATAAACTCATCTTT.

In its sample, this clone was seen a few times. A far larger clone is only one base removed, so a read error is likely. Other nucleotide sequences from this sample produce the same CDR3. The V gene is TRDV1, the J gene TRDJ1, with TRDD3 matching over 8 bases. CDR1 and CDR2 from the germline V gene are TSWWSYY and QGS. This CDR3 spans 26 amino acids. V lost 1 base and J lost 0; bases outside the gene matches: 34. Here the CDR3 DNA reads TGTGCTCTTGGGGAACCTAAGACTTCTCCTACGAGGTATACTGGGGGTAATGGGTCGTACACCGATAAACTCATCTTT. It translates to CALGEPKTSPTRYTGGNGSYTDKLIF.

This clone was seen more than once but under ten times. A read error is the likely source, as a far larger clone sits one nucleotide away. This specimen includes other DNA sequences encoding the same CDR3. This rearrangement joins TRDV1 to TRDJ1; 9 bases are a match to TRDD3. The germline V gene encodes CDR1 TSWWSYY and CDR2 QGS. The CDR3 extends over 23 amino acids. V was clipped by 0 bases and J by 4 bases; unmatched bases: 27. Here the CDR3 DNA reads TGTGCTCTTGGGGAACTAGTCCCCGGCGGTGTTCTCCTTCGGGGGATACTGGACGATAAACTCATCTTT. Protein: CALGELVPGGVLLRGILDDKLIF.

With respect to this clone: A far larger clone is off by one base, so a read error is likely. The same CDR3 is also encoded by other DNA sequences in this sample. The rearrangement uses TRDV2 and TRDJ1, with unresolved D. Germline CDR1 GEAIGNYY, CDR2 EKD. This CDR3 region has 16 residues. In nucleotides, the CDR3 is TGTGCCTGTGACACCGTGGCCTTGCAGGACACCGATAAGCTCATCTTT. Residues: CACDTVALQDTDKLIF.

This clone was picked up a small number of times. One base separates it from a far larger clone, so it is likely a read error. Distinct nucleotide sequences in the sample also encode this CDR3. J is TRDJ1 and V is TRDV2; 7 nucleotides line up with TRDD3. CDR1 and CDR2 (germline): GEAIGNYY, EKD. The CDR3 contains 15 residues. The CDR3 region is CACDSWGSGTDKLIF. Here the CDR3 DNA reads TGTGCCTGTGACTCCTGGGGGTCGGGGACCGATAAGCTCATCTTT.

This clone was observed a handful of times. A far larger clone lies a single base away; this is likely a read error. Other nucleotide sequences in the sample specify the same CDR3. The rearrangement uses TRDV2 and TRDJ1; 12 positions agree with TRDD3. CDR3 size: 20 residues. The germline gives CDR1 GEAIGNYY, CDR2 EKD. CDR3 nucleotide sequence: TGTGCCTGTGACACTATATCTGGGGGATACGAGCGTACGTACACCGATAAGCTCATCTTT. It specifies CACDTISGGYERTYTDKLIF.

This clone counts as large. The chain is built from TRDV1 and TRDJ1; 8 bases map to TRDD3. The CDR3 contains 18 residues. CDR1 and CDR2 (germline): TSWWSYY, QGS. V shed 2 bases and J 1 base; nucleotides not matched to a gene: 12. CDR3 amino acids: CALGEASTGGLCTDKLIF. DNA for the CDR3: TGTGCTCTTGGGGAAGCTTCAACTGGGGGCCTCTGCACCGATAAACTCATCTTT.

This clone was observed a few times. The rearrangement links TRAV29/DV5 to TRDJ1, with 7 bases lining up with TRDD2. CDR1 and CDR2 (germline): NSMFDY, ISSIKDK. CDR3 length equals 17 residues. V shed 4 bases, J shed 2 bases, and the junction held 17 bases outside the gene matches. CDR3 in amino acids: CAASTVPTFWVTDKLIF. The CDR3 DNA follows: TGTGCAGCATCGACGGTTCCTACGTTTTGGGTAACCGATAAACTCATCTTT.

As to this clone: The TCRdb protein, from a much larger clone, departs from this DNA's translation at residue 3, likely by read error; the protein shown derives from the DNA. The chain couples TRDV2 to TRDJ1; 13 bases map to TRDD3. The CDR3 extends over 18 amino acids. CDR1 and CDR2 (germline): GEAIGNYY, EKD. Here the CDR3 reads CAYDTLTGGYAVTDKLIF. The CDR3 coding sequence is TGTGCCTATGACACGCTAACTGGGGGATACGCGGTCACCGATAAACTCATCTTT.

Concerning this clone itself: This DNA's translation differs at residue 12 from TCRdb's protein, which comes from a much larger clone; a read error is likely, and the protein shown is translated from the DNA. The chain couples TRDV2 to TRDJ1; 12 bases match TRDD3. The V gene end was trimmed by 0 bases and the J gene end by 0 bases; junction bases not matched to a gene: 7. There are 18 residues in the CDR3. Germline V gives CDR1 GEAIGNYY, CDR2 EKD. CDR3 in amino acids: CACDTVRLGDTNTDKLIF. The CDR3 coding sequence is TGTGCCTGTGACACCGTGAGGCTGGGGGATACGAACACCGATAAACTCATCTTT.

This clone was seen only a few times. The TCRdb protein comes from a much larger clone and disagrees with this DNA's translation at residue 14, likely due to a read error; the protein given here is derived from the DNA. The rearrangement links TRDV2 to TRDJ1; TRDD3 aligns across 12 bases. CDR1 is GEAIGNYY, CDR2 EKD, per germline. After removal of 1 base from V and 1 base from J, the junction contained 15 bases not matched to a gene. There are 20 residues in the CDR3. The CDR3 DNA is TGTGCCTGTGACACTATATCTGGGGGATACGAGCGTACGTTCACCGATAAACTCATCTTT. This codes for CACDTISGGYERTFTDKLIF.

In its sample, this clone was seen a few times. The TCRdb record carries a much larger clone's protein, which differs from this DNA's translation at residue 4; a read error is the likely cause, and the protein listed here is the DNA translation. The chain is built from TRDV2 and TRDJ1; 7 nucleotides align to TRDD3. Trimming removed 5 bases from V and 2 bases from J; junction bases left unmatched: 25. CDR1 and CDR2 (germline): GEAIGNYY, EKD. The CDR3 length is 20 residues. This CDR3 reads CACADLSLGGSVITTDKLIF. The CDR3 bases are TGTGCCTGTGCCGACCTAAGCCTAGGGGGATCTGTCATTACGACCGATAAACTCATCTTT.

This clone was recorded a few times. TCRdb assigns this DNA the protein of a much larger clone, which departs from its translation at residue 5; this likely reflects a read error, and the protein shown comes from translating the DNA. V is TRDV2 and J is TRDJ1; 11 bases align to TRDD3. The CDR3 is made up of 15 amino acids. The germline gives CDR1 GEAIGNYY, CDR2 EKD. The J segment lost 4 bases and the V segment lost 4 bases, leaving 7 bases of the junction unmatched. The CDR3 DNA sequence: TGTGCCTGTGATAGGTTGGGGGATACGGGCGATAAACTCATCTTT. Its protein is CACDRLGDTGDKLIF.

This clone was counted a few times. A far larger clone is only one base removed, so a read error is likely. Additional DNA sequences in this sample encode the identical CDR3. The J gene is TRDJ1, the V gene TRDV2, with 7 bases lining up with TRDD3. Germline lookup yields CDR1 GEAIGNYY and CDR2 EKD. The CDR3 loop spans 14 amino acids. The CDR3 bases are TGTGCCTGCGACACCCGGGGGATTTGTGATAAACTCATCTTT. It codes for CACDTRGICDKLIF.

With regard to this clone: A read error may explain this, as a much larger clone is one base away. CDR3 DNA: TGTGCCTTTTTCCCTCCTATGTTGAAGTACTGGGGGATAAGGCTGACCGATAAACTCATCTTT. As protein: CAFFPPMLKYWGIRLTDKLIF. The chain has TRDV3 and TRDJ1; the match to TRDD3 covers 11 bases. The CDR3 extends over 21 amino acids. J gave up 2 bases and V 2 bases, and 25 bases lay outside the gene matches. Germline-derived CDR1 and CDR2 are TVYSNPD and GDNSRS (reference sequence).

This clone was seen a handful of times. The assigned J gene is TRDJ1, but the V gene is uncalled; TRDD3 is taken as the D call from the table, unchecked against the DNA. This CDR3 is 15 amino acids long. The CDR3 region is CASQSLRLLGDKLIF. The CDR3, as DNA: TGTGCCTCCCAGTCCCTACGCTTACTGGGGGATAAACTCATCTTT.

In its sample, this clone was seen a few times. The protein given by TCRdb reflects a much larger clone and differs at residue 4 from this DNA's translation, likely from a read error; the protein shown is the DNA's translation. This rearrangement joins TRDV2 to TRDJ1, with 11 bases that match TRDD3. CDR1 is GEAIGNYY, CDR2 EKD, per germline. This CDR3 is 15 amino acids long. V lost 5 bases and J lost 8; bases outside the gene matches: 12. CDR3 nucleotides: TGTGCCTGTGGCACTCTTGGGGGATACGTCCCAAAACTCATCTTT. Translated: CACGTLGGYVPKLIF.

This clone turned up a few times. The V call is TRDV2, the J call TRDJ1; 11 nucleotides match TRDD3. The CDR3 runs to 16 residues. The germline gives CDR1 GEAIGNYY, CDR2 EKD. The ends lost 6 bases at V and 0 bases at J; junction bases unmatched: 8. CDR3 sequence (DNA): TGTGCCTGTCAACATGGGGGATACGCAGACACCGATAAACTCATCTTT. Translating it yields CACQHGGYADTDKLIF.

This clone has only a few counts. TCRdb's listed protein matches a much larger clone and diverges from this DNA's translation at residue 15, likely through a read error; the protein shown comes from the DNA. The chain links TRDV2 to TRDJ1; TRDD3 matches 8 bases. This CDR3 comprises 17 residues. Germline V lookup: CDR1 GEAIGNYY, CDR2 EKD. The CDR3 loop is CACDRLGASVSYDKPIF. CDR3 in DNA: TGTGCCTGTGACAGACTGGGGGCCTCAGTTTCTTACGATAAACCCATCTTT.

About this clone: TCRdb's protein for this DNA is that of a much larger clone and differs from the translation at residue 5, likely a read error; the protein shown is the DNA translation. V usage is TRDV2 and J usage is TRDJ1; possible D gene TRDD3, 6 bases. The CDR3 sequence is 15 residues long. With 3 bases removed from V and 1 base from J, the gap between germline ends came to 14 bases. Germline V lookup: CDR1 GEAIGNYY, CDR2 EKD. The CDR3 DNA reads TGTGCCTGTGACTCCCTGGGGATCGCCACCGATAAACTCATCTTT. Its protein product is CACDSLGIATDKLIF.

This clone counts as large. This rearrangement joins TRAV23/DV6 to TRDJ1; 9 bases fit TRDD3. This CDR3 is built from 17 residues. Germline CDR1 NTAFDY, CDR2 IRPDVSE (reference sequence). The CDR3 sequence is CASPVLGEYFIPDKLIF. The CDR3 coding sequence is TGTGCCTCCCCCGTACTGGGGGAGTATTTTATCCCCGATAAACTCATCTTT.

This clone was seen only a few times. This DNA's translation and the protein TCRdb lists, from a much larger clone, do not match at residue 4, likely due to a read error; the protein shown is translated from the DNA. The chain links TRDV2 to TRDJ1; 8 bases match TRDD3. J gave up 0 bases and V 5 bases, and 13 bases lay outside the gene matches. The CDR3 loop spans 17 amino acids. Germline CDR1 reads GEAIGNYY; CDR2 reads EKD. DNA for the CDR3: TGTGCCTGTGGCACTGGTCCACTGGGGGCGTACACCGATAAACTCATCTTT. This codes for CACGTGPLGAYTDKLIF.

In its sample, this clone is large. Other DNA sequences in the same sample also yield this CDR3. The chain combines TRDV1 with TRDJ1; 10 bases are a match to TRDD3. Trimming cost V 4 bases and J 12 bases; bases outside gene matches: 14. CDR3 length: 15 amino acids. From germline, CDR1 is TSWWSYY and CDR2 QGS. CDR3 in amino acids: CALGVDFLLGDIFIF. Written as DNA, the CDR3 is TGTGCTCTTGGGGTCGACTTCCTTCTGGGGGATATTTTCATCTTT.

As for this clone: A far larger clone differs by one base, so this is likely a read error. At the DNA level, this CDR3 is encoded by other sequences in the same sample as well. V usage is TRDV2 and J usage is TRDJ1, with TRDD3 identical over 10 bases. The CDR3 is 17 amino acids. CDR1 and CDR2 from the germline V gene are GEAIGNYY and EKD. The DNA of the CDR3 is TGTGCCTGTGAGGCCACTGGGGGATCAGAGGGCACCGATAAACTCATCTTC. Translating it yields CACEATGGSEGTDKLIF.

This clone was seen more than once but under ten times. The translation of this DNA and the TCRdb protein of a much larger clone differ at residue 9, probably owing to a read error; the protein shown here is translated from the DNA. The CDR3 sequence is CACDTGGYNPTDKLIF. DNA of the CDR3: TGTGCCTGTGACACTGGGGGATATAACCCAACCGATAAACTCATCTTT. The V gene is TRDV2, the J gene TRDJ1, with TRDD3 identical over 9 bases. Germline V CDR1 and CDR2: GEAIGNYY, EKD. The CDR3 length is 16 residues. V shed 1 base, J shed 2 bases, and the junction held 7 bases outside the gene matches.

This clone showed up just a few times. A far larger clone differs by one base, so this is likely a read error. No DNA is shown, since the ends of the CDR3 on it are uncertain; the CDR3 is the one TCRdb lists. The rearrangement links TRAV29/DV5 to TRDJ1; TRDD3, the table's D call, was not compared with the DNA. The CDR3 is 18 residues long, ends included. Germline V gene data show CDR1 as NSMFDY and CDR2 as ISSIKDK. The CDR3 loop reads CSVLLCSNQADTGLKLIF.

Only a few counts were recorded for this clone. This is likely an artifact of a read error, given a far larger clone one base away. The same CDR3 can be traced to other DNA sequences in this sample. J is TRDJ1 and V is TRDV2; D gene ambiguous. Germline V gene sequence: CDR1 GEAIGNYY, CDR2 EKD. V lost 7 bases to trimming and J lost 0 bases, with 20 bases between them. This CDR3 is built from 16 residues. The CDR3: CACEGLGAEYTDKLIF. The CDR3 coding sequence is TGTGCCTGCGAAGGGCTAGGGGCCGAGTACACCGATAAACTCATCTTT.

This clone counts as medium-sized. A far larger clone is one base from this, pointing to a likely read error. V is TRDV2 and J is TRDJ1; D is possibly TRDD3 (5 bases). Germline V gene lookup returns CDR1 GEAIGNYY and CDR2 EKD. V was cut by 3 bases and J by 4 bases, with 14 bases left in between. The CDR3 has 14 residues. The DNA of the CDR3 is TGTGCCTGTGACGGGGTTGGGGAGAACGATAAACTCATCTTT. It codes for CACDGVGENDKLIF.

A note on this clone: It differs at one base from a far larger clone, so likely a read error. In the same sample, other DNA sequences code for this CDR3. The chain's CDR3 is CACDTAGGYSWDTRQMFF. As DNA, the CDR3 is TGTGCCTGTGACACCGCTGGAGGATACTCCTGGGACACCCGACAGATGTTTTTC. The rearrangement joins TRDV2 to TRDJ3; D possibly corresponds to TRDD3 (5 bases). Trimming stripped 0 bases from V and 0 bases from J, with 11 bases between. Germline lookup yields CDR1 GEAIGNYY and CDR2 EKD. The CDR3 consists of 18 residues.